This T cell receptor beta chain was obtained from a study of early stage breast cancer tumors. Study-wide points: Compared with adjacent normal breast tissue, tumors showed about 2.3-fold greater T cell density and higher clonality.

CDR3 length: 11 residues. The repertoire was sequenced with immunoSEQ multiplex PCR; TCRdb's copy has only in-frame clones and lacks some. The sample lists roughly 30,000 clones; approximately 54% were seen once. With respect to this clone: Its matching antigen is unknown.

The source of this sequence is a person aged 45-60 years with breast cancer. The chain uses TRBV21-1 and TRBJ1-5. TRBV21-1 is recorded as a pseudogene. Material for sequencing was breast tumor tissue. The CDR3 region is CARTRNQPQHF. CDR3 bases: TGTGCCAGGACTCGAAATCAGCCCCAGCATTTT.